This TCR beta chain was obtained from a study of post-analysis software for immune sequencing data (dated by TCRdb to about 2015). Background for the entire study: Relapsing-remitting, secondary progressive and progressive-relapsing multiple sclerosis were recorded as disease courses, and subtype annotation was lacking for some patients. The patient repertoires were compared against approximately ten previously published healthy control repertoires obtained from donors aged about 6 to 25 years. A subset of samples was prepared in parallel using single-end sample barcoding, then pooled and co-amplified after Illumina adapter ligation.

The library was generated by PCR. Sequencing instrument: Illumina HiSeq 2500. Unique molecular identifiers were incorporated into TCR beta cDNA libraries to reduce PCR and sequencing biases. Every 1 to 10 million input T cells yielded roughly 500,000 cDNA molecules, meaning each molecule approximated one T cell. The patient libraries were prepared and sequenced using the same protocol as the earlier healthy control dataset. Within a given batch, samples were prepared together, multiplexed and sequenced on the same HiSeq lane. Per the source publication's procedure: Raw barcoded reads were processed with MIGEC, discarding single-read molecular identifier groups before consensus assembly and CDR3 extraction. VDJtools was used for post-analysis of the clonotype tables, with diversity normalized by down-sampling every dataset to the smallest sample size. To correct batch-related cross-sample contamination, repertoire overlap clustering matched CDR3 amino acid sequences but not nucleotide sequences. TCRdb took the public reads, trimmed them with fastp at Q25, ran MiXCR for clone calling and kept in-frame beta chains. A single entry per CDR3 protein holds the most common genes and DNA from its merged rows. These V and J calls derive from TCRdb rather than the authors' analysis. A total of about 760,000 distinct CDR3 sequences appear in this sample, just under 30% of them only once. The ten largest clones represent around 0.56% of the sample.

CDR3 length: 16 amino acids, cysteine to phenylalanine. The read is trimmed to its CDR3 DNA, 48 bases read in frame from base 1. Reading the germline V gene gives CDR1 MDHEN and CDR2 SYDVKM. What the work shows at the level of the full study, not this receptor alone: When samples were clustered directly using the F measure, samples prepared in the same batch co-clustered strongly, which prompted a batch-effect correction. Patients showed significantly higher frequencies than controls for several TRBV segments, among them TRBV5-6, TRBV5-1 and TRBV20-1. The control group was slightly older than the multiple sclerosis patient group. Normalized Chao1 diversity was significantly lower in multiple sclerosis patients than controls, suggesting substantial peripheral T-cell clonal expansion.

To demonstrate the VDJtools post-analysis software, TCR beta repertoires were profiled from the peripheral blood of about 13 young patients with multiple sclerosis. The multiple sclerosis patients were children and adolescents ranging in age from roughly 6 to 15 years. This clonotype showed up just a few times. Its antigen is still unknown. No much larger clonotype is one base removed from it; base qualities were not supplied. The chain is assembled from TRBV28 and TRBJ2-4, with TRBD2 matching 11 junction bases. Judging by the DNA end, TRBJ2-7 fits better; the J call may be wrong. Input material: blood. This TCR was sampled from a girl aged 5-17 years with multiple sclerosis. The CDR3: CASRGPGTSGTYEQYF. The sequenced DNA: TGTGCCAGCAGGGGTCCCGGGACTAGCGGTACCTACGAGCAGTACTTC.